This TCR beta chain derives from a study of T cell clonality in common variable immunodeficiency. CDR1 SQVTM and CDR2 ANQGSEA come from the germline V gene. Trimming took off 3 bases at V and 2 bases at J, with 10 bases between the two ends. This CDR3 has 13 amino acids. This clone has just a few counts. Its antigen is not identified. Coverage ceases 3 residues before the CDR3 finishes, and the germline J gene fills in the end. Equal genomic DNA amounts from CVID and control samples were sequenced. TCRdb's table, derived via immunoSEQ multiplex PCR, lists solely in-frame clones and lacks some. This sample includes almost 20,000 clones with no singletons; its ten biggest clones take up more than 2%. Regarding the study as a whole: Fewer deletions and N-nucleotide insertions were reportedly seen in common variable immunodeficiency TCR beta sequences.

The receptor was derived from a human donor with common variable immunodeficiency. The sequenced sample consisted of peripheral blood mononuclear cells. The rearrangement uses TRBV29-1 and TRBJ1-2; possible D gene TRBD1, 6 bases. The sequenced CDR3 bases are TGCAGCGTTGAGGGGGGGCGCAACTATGGC. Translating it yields CSVEGGRNYG. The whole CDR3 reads CSVEGGRNYGYTF.